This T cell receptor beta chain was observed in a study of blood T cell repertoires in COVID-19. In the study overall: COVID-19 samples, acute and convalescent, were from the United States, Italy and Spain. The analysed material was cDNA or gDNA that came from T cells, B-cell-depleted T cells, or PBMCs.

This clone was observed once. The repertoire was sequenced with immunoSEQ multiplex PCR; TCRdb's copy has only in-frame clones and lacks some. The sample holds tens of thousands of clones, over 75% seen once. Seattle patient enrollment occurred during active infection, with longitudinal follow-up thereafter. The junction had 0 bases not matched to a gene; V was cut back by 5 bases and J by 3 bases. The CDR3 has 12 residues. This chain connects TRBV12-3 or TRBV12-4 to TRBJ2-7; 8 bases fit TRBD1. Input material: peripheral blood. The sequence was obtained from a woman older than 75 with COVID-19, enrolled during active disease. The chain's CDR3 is CASSGQGYEQYF. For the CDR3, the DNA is TGTGCCAGCAGTGGACAGGGCTACGAGCAGTACTTC.